This TCR beta chain was retrieved from a study of T cells in Graves' hyperthyroidism and ophthalmopathy. Regarding the study as a whole: Most thyroid clonotypes that were expanded above 0.001 also turned up in blood.

Patients showing uncontrolled infection, other autoimmune disease, pregnancy or lactation were ineligible. Each diagnosis drew on symptoms, thyroxine, TRAb, thyroid ultrasound and orbital computed tomography findings. Fresh peripheral blood, 10 ml, was the source of the PBMCs. At least ten counts were recorded for this clonotype. The antigen is undetermined. RNA transcripts provided the source from which TCR beta CDR3 regions were amplified. The HTBI set primed first-round TCR CDR3 RT-PCR. TCRdb independently ran MiXCR on the multiplex PCR reads; one entry per CDR3 protein. This sample has 250,000 to 300,000 distinct CDR3 sequences, with about an eighth found just once. This receptor was taken from a woman in her 30s with Graves' hyperthyroidism that later progressed to Graves' ophthalmopathy. The sequenced sample consisted of blood.

The CDR3 DNA sequence: TGTGCCAGCAGCTTTCTCTCCTACAATGAGCAGTTCTTC. Translated, it gives CASSFLSYNEQFF. The chain has TRBV5-6 and TRBJ2-1; D not certain. Trimming removed 2 bases from V and 0 bases from J, with 3 bases in between. Germline V CDR1 and CDR2: SGHDT, YYEEEE. The CDR3 is 13 amino acids.